This entry concerns a single T cell receptor (beta chain). Its target antigen remains unknown. The sample holds no much larger clone one base away, and base qualities are not on file. Libraries came from PCR. Reads for this sample came from an Illumina HiSeq 2500. TCR libraries were prepared with molecular barcoding, using unique molecular identifiers to normalize TCRbeta repertoire quantification. Using fastp trimming at Q25 and MiXCR clonotype assembly, TCRdb reanalyzed the public sequencing data and kept in-frame beta chains. Rows with one shared CDR3 protein collapse into an entry with the most common genes and DNA. This sample holds 55,000 to 65,000 distinct CDR3 sequences; about 40% were observed only once. The ten top clones hold 95% to 98% of the sample. The treatment or condition label, read with the paper, signifies: allogeneic hematopoietic cell transplantation with graft depleted of TCRalphabeta T cells and CD19 B cells. The transplant recipients were children given TCRalphabeta/CD19-depleted allogeneic hematopoietic cell grafts.

The sample is drawn from a study of T-cell reconstitution after alpha-beta-depleted transplantation in children (dated by TCRdb to 2016 to 2017). Notes on the research overall: Using TCR repertoire profiling, the study quantitatively followed how T-cell immune reconstitution unfolded in children after TCRalphabeta/CD19-depleted allogeneic hematopoietic cell transplantation. What the work shows at the level of the full study, not this receptor alone: Hyperexpanded clone frequencies declined over subsequent months; after one year, T-cell counts and TCRbeta diversity were mostly attributed to newly produced T cells. About two months after transplant, the apparently early recovery of alphabetaT-cell counts reportedly depended on just several hundred clones that had expanded rapidly and came from non-depleted graft cells. The high TCRbeta diversity at day 60 in some patients was ascribed to recipient T cells and intrathymic progenitors that had survived conditioning.

The germline V end is reduced by 7 bases and the J end by 4 bases; junction bases left unmatched: 5. CDR1 is given as SNHLY and CDR2 as FYNNEI, both from the germline V gene. Including cysteine and phenylalanine, the CDR3 has 14 amino acids. The DNA shown is the 42-base CDR3, in frame from base 1. This receptor was identified in a male patient under 18 who had a stem cell transplant for acute lymphoblastic leukemia, so the T cells may come from the graft donor. The sequence links TRBV2 to TRBJ2-1; the central 9 bases match TRBD2. The sample was PBMCs, mostly from graft donor cells, taken 360 days after TCRalphabeta/CD19-depleted stem cell transplant. The nucleotide sequence is given as TGTGCCAGCATAGGGACTAGCAAGTACAATGAGCAGTTCTTC. The resulting protein is CASIGTSKYNEQFF.